This T cell receptor beta chain was found in a study of cytomegalovirus exposure and HLA in healthy donors. As for the study in general: Findings of an earlier analysis included under 140 million unique TCR beta sequences from 190 million or so T cells.

Regarding this clone: Antigen: not known.

The donors comprised healthy bone marrow donors. Researchers ran the PCR with 60 Vbeta and 13 Jbeta primers. Here immunoSEQ multiplex PCR was the method, and the copy in TCRdb shows in-frame clones only, minus some. Of 110,000 or so clones in the sample, around 76% were seen once. Findings of the study overall: Near-uniform donor sequencing depth was presumed by presence/absence analyses. As a later analysis revealed, most CMV-associated TCR beta chains appeared HLA-restricted.

Germline loops: CDR1 MNHNY, CDR2 SVGAGI (reference sequence). CDR3 length equals 15 residues. Trimming pared 2 bases from V and 2 bases from J, leaving 10 bases between. The material sequenced was PBMCs. This clonotype was sampled from a woman aged 40 to 50 in good health and CMV-seropositive. This chain uses TRBV6-6 with TRBJ2-1; a weak D match, TRBD2 (7 bases). CDR3 region: CASSYRGAPYNEQFF. CDR3 DNA sequence: TGTGCCAGCAGTTACCGGGGGGCTCCCTACAATGAGCAGTTCTTC.